This is a list of T cell receptor beta chains from one sample in a study of technical replicates of blood from four donors. TCRdb keeps only in-frame clones here, not all; method: immunoSEQ multiplex PCR. The sample carries roughly 100,000 clones, roughly 96% recorded once. The sequencing input was T cells isolated from PBMCs. These receptors were taken from a human donor in good health. Each CDR3 is given with its conserved first and last residue. D genes are given only for firm matches. Expanded clones are given a class, and other clones once, few, many or no size at all.

CDR3nt | CDR3aa | j_gene | d_gene | abundance | v_gene
TGTGCCAGCAGCCAATTTCCGTGGGACAGGACTAGAGAGCAGTACTTC | CASSQFPWDRTREQYF | TRBJ2-7 | . | . | TRBV27
TGTGCCAGCAGTTTCATGAGTAGCAATCAGCCCCAGCATTTT | CASSFMSSNQPQHF | TRBJ1-5 | . | . | TRBV27
TGTGCCAGCAGCCCAAGCGGACCCTACAATGAGCAGTTCTTC | CASSPSGPYNEQFF | TRBJ2-1 | . | . | TRBV6-1
TGTGCCAGCAGCCAAGGAGGGCTAGCGGGCCTCAATGAGCAGTTCTTC | CASSQGGLAGLNEQFF | TRBJ2-1 | TRBD2 | . | TRBV4-2
TGTGCCAGTAGTTCCGACTTTAGGAACACTGAAGCTTTCTTT | CASSSDFRNTEAFF | TRBJ1-1 | . | . | TRBV19
TGCGCCAGCAGCGTGACAGCAAACACTGAAGCTTTCTTT | CASSVTANTEAFF | TRBJ1-1 | . | . | TRBV10-1
TGTGCCAGCAGCCGAACCGGGACTTTCAAACTGTTTTTT | CASSRTGTFKLFF | TRBJ1-4 | . | . | TRBV14
TGCGCCAGCAGCTTGGGCGGGGTCGGGGAAAAACTGTTTTTT | CASSLGGVGEKLFF | TRBJ1-4 | . | . | TRBV5-1
TGTGCCAGCAGCTTAGGACCGACAGGGAGTGGAAACACCATATATTTT | CASSLGPTGSGNTIYF | TRBJ1-3 | TRBD1 | . | TRBV7-9
TGTGCCAGCAGTTACGGACAGGGGAGTAAGCCCCAGCATTTT | CASSYGQGSKPQHF | TRBJ1-5 | TRBD1 | . | TRBV6-5
TGTGCCAGCAGTCCCATTGCGGTCGGCTACGAGCAGTACTTC | CASSPIAVGYEQYF | TRBJ2-7 | . | once | TRBV28
TGTGCCAGTAGTATTGGCGGGTACAATGAAAAACTGTTTTTT | CASSIGGYNEKLFF | TRBJ1-4 | . | . | TRBV19
TGCGCCAGCAGCCCGGAATACCCGGGACAGGGGAGGGCCGGGGAGCTGTTTTTT | CASSPEYPGQGRAGELFF | TRBJ2-2 | TRBD1 | . | TRBV5-1
TGTGCCAGCAGGGGGAGACTAGCGGGGATATACGAGCAGTACTTC | CASRGRLAGIYEQYF | TRBJ2-7 | TRBD2 | . | TRBV6-5
TGTGCCAGCAGCTTGTACGGTATGGGGGGTAGCTACGAGCAGTACTTC | CASSLYGMGGSYEQYF | TRBJ2-7 | . | . | TRBV5-4
TGTGCCAGCAGCTTCCCCGGACTAGCGGGAGCGGGGGAGCTGTTTTTT | CASSFPGLAGAGELFF | TRBJ2-2 | TRBD2 | . | TRBV7-8
TGTGCCAGTGAAATCGCCGGGACTAGCGGGCCAAATGAGCAGTTCTTC | CASEIAGTSGPNEQFF | TRBJ2-1 | TRBD2 | . | TRBV19
TGTGCCAGCAGCCCTCCCTTAGCTGAAGCTTTCTTT | CASSPPLAEAFF | TRBJ1-1 | . | . | TRBV7-9
TGTGCCAGCAGTTTTCTTGGAGGGTCTGGAAACACCATATATTTT | CASSFLGGSGNTIYF | TRBJ1-3 | . | . | TRBV28
TGTGCCAGCAGCCCCCGCCCCCAGATGAACACCGGGGAGCTGTTTTTT | CASSPRPQMNTGELFF | TRBJ2-2 | . | once | TRBV7-9
TGTGCCAGCAGCCCCCACTCGGGACAGGGTCGTTACGAGCAGTACTTC | CASSPHSGQGRYEQYF | TRBJ2-7 | TRBD1 | . | TRBV25-1
TGTGCCAGCAGCTTGTACAGGGGGAGTCAGCCCCAGCATTTT | CASSLYRGSQPQHF | TRBJ1-5 | TRBD1 | . | TRBV13
TGCGCCAGCAGCACTAGCGGACTCACAGATACGCAGTATTTT | CASSTSGLTDTQYF | TRBJ2-3 | TRBD2 | . | TRBV10-1
TGCGCCAGCAGCCCACAGGGGATGAACACTGAAGCTTTCTTT | CASSPQGMNTEAFF | TRBJ1-1 | TRBD1 | . | TRBV5-1
TGTGCCAGCAGCTTACGGGGTAGCGGGTACAATGAGCAGTTCTTC | CASSLRGSGYNEQFF | TRBJ2-1 | TRBD2 | . | TRBV7-3
TGCGCCAGCAGCCTGGGTGGAGGGGAGCAGTACTTC | CASSLGGGEQYF | TRBJ2-7 | . | once | TRBV5-1
TGCAGCGTTGAGGGGACGCGCGGGGCTTACAATGAGCAGTTCTTC | CSVEGTRGAYNEQFF | TRBJ2-1 | . | . | TRBV29-1
TGTGCCAGCAGTTCGATCCAGGGGACAAAGCAGTTCTTC | CASSSIQGTKQFF | TRBJ2-1 | . | . | TRBV6-6
TGTGCCAGCAGTTACTCCGGGGGGACCTACAATGAGCAGTTCTTC | CASSYSGGTYNEQFF | TRBJ2-1 | TRBD2 | . | TRBV6-5
TGTGCCAGTAGTAGTGGGGGACAGCCCATCTACGAGCAGTACTTC | CASSSGGQPIYEQYF | TRBJ2-7 | TRBD1 | . | TRBV19
TGTGCCAGCAGCCTCGAGAGTAACGAGCAGTACTTC | CASSLESNEQYF | TRBJ2-7 | . | . | TRBV7-9
TGCGCCAGCAGCCAGTCCAGGGGGCGCACTGAAGCTTTCTTT | CASSQSRGRTEAFF | TRBJ1-1 | TRBD1 | . | TRBV4-3
TGCGCCAGCAGCTTGTCGAGTCGGGGGGGCGGCACAGATACGCAGTATTTT | CASSLSSRGGGTDTQYF | TRBJ2-3 | TRBD2 | . | TRBV5-1
TGCGCCAGCAGCTTCAGGGTAGTGGGGGCCAACGTCCTGACTTTC | CASSFRVVGANVLTF | TRBJ2-6 | . | . | TRBV5-1